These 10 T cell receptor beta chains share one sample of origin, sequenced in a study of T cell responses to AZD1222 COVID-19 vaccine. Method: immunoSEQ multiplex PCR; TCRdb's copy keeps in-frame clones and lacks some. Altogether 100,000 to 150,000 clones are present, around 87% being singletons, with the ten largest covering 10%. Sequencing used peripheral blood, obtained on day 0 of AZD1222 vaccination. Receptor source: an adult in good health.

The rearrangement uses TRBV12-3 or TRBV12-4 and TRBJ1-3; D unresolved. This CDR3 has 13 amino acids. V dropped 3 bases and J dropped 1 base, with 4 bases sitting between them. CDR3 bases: TGTGCCAGCAGTTTCGGATCTGGAAACACCATATATTTT. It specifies CASSFGSGNTIYF.

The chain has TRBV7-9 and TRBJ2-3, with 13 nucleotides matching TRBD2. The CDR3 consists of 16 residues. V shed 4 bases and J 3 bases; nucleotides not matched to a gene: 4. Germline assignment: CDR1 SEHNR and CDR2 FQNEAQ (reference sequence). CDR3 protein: CASSSGLAGPTDTQYF. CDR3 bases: TGTGCCAGCAGCTCGGGACTAGCGGGGCCGACAGATACGCAGTATTTT.

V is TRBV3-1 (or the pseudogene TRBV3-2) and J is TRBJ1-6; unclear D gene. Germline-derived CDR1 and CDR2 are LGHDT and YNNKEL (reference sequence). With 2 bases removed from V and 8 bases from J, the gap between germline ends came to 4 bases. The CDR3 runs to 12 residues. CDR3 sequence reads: CASSQRDSPLHF. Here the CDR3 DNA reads TGTGCCAGCAGCCAACGGGATTCACCCCTCCACTTT.

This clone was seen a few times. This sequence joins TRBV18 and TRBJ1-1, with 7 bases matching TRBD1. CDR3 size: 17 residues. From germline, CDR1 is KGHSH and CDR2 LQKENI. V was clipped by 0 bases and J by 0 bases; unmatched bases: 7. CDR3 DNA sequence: TGTGCCAGCTCACCACCGAGGTACAGGGGTATGAACACTGAAGCTTTCTTT. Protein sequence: CASSPPRYRGMNTEAFF.

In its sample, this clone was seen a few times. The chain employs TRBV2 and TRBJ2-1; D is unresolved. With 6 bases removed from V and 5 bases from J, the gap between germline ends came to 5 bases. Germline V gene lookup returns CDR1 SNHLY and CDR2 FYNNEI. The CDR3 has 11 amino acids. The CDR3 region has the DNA TGTGCCAGCAGAGAACACAATGAGCAGTTCTTC. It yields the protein CASREHNEQFF.

CDR3 sequence: CSVATPDRGAGNTIYF. CDR3 in DNA: TGCAGCGTGGCCACCCCGGACAGGGGAGCTGGAAACACCATATATTTT. V usage is TRBV29-1 and J usage is TRBJ1-3; 9 nucleotides line up with TRBD1. J was trimmed by 2 bases and V by 6 bases; bases with no gene match: 11. This CDR3 has 16 residues. Germline lookup yields CDR1 SQVTM and CDR2 ANQGSEA.

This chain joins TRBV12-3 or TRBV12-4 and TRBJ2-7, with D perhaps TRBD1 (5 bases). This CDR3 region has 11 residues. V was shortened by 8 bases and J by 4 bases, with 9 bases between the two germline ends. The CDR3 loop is CASSREYEQYF. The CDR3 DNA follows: TGTGCCAGCTCCAGGGAATACGAGCAGTACTTC.

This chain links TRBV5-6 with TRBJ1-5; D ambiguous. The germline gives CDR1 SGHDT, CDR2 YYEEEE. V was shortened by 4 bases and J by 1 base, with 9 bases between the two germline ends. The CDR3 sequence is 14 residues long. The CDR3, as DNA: TGTGCCAGCAGCGAGGCAGTGAGCAATCAGCCCCAGCATTTT. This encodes CASSEAVSNQPQHF.

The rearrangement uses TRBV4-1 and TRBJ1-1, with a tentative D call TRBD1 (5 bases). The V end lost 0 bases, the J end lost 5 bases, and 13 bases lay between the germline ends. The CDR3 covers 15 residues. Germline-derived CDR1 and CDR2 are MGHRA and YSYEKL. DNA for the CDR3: TGCGCCAGCAGCCAAGATAGGAGGGGATGGACTGAAGCTTTCTTT. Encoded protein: CASSQDRRGWTEAFF.

The CDR3 spells CASSIRQAQNSPLHF. DNA for the CDR3: TGTGCCAGCAGCATCCGACAAGCCCAGAATTCACCCCTCCACTTT. The chain is built from TRBV7-2 and TRBJ1-6, with D hard to call. The CDR3 length is 15 residues. CDR1 is SGHTA, CDR2 FQGNSA, per germline. V was cut by 5 bases and J by 7 bases, with 15 bases left in between.